This section outlines one TCR beta chain sequence together with its context. These data belong to a study of CD8 T cells in Susac syndrome. Background on the study: When blood was collected, patients with Susac syndrome were therapy-naive, were taking corticosteroids, or were receiving intravenous immunoglobulin alone.

CDR1 and CDR2 (germline): MNHEY, SVGEGT. The CDR3 loop spans 13 amino acids. The V gene lost 0 bases and the J gene lost 3 bases, with 5 bases spanning the gap. Random-hexamer reverse transcription was applied to roughly 0.45 to 1 ug RNA. Using its own MiXCR run on the immunoSEQ multiplex PCR reads, TCRdb lists one record per CDR3 protein. In the table there are 80,000 or so distinct CDR3 sequences, roughly 94% of which are singletons. The clonotype was recovered from a human donor with Susac syndrome. Sequencing used CD8+ T cells from PBMCs. The chain uses TRBV6-2 or TRBV6-3 and TRBJ1-1; D is undetermined. The chain's CDR3 is CASSYSWDTEAFF. CDR3 nucleotide sequence: TGTGCCAGCAGTTACTCTTGGGACACTGAAGCTTTCTTT.